The 8 T cell receptor beta chains listed next were all sequenced from one sample in a study of cytomegalovirus exposure and HLA in healthy donors. PCR amplification relied on 60 Vbeta primers (plus 13 Jbeta primers). Clones were read by immunoSEQ multiplex PCR, and TCRdb kept only the in-frame ones, dropping some. Of fewer than 200,000 clones listed, 70% to 90% are singletons. The sequenced sample consisted of PBMCs. The receptor set was obtained from a woman younger than 35 in good health and CMV-seronegative.

The rearrangement links TRBV5-1 to TRBJ2-3; D might be TRBD2 (5 bases). Trimming cost V 0 bases and J 0 bases, with 14 bases left between them. This CDR3 is built from 17 residues. The V gene's germline CDR1 is SGHRS and CDR2 YFSETQ. This CDR3 reads CASSLGPAVYSTDTQYF. In DNA, the CDR3 is TGCGCCAGCAGCTTGGGTCCAGCGGTATATAGCACAGATACGCAGTATTTT.

The rearrangement joins TRBV5-1 to TRBJ1-2; D unclear. Germline CDR1 and CDR2: SGHRS and YFSETQ. Between the trimmed V and J ends, which lost 2 bases and 4 bases, there was a span of 15 bases. The CDR3 loop spans 15 amino acids. CDR3 nucleotide sequence: TGCGCCAGCAGCTTTTCGGACTCCGTAGCCTATGGCTACACCTTC. It is translated as CASSFSDSVAYGYTF.

The V gene is TRBV4-1, the J gene TRBJ2-7, with 14 bases identical to TRBD2. V lost 4 bases and J lost 3; bases outside the gene matches: 2. The CDR3 length is 15 residues. Germline V gene data show CDR1 as MGHRA and CDR2 as YSYEKL. CDR3: CASSRGTSGSYEQYF. Written as DNA, the CDR3 is TGCGCCAGCAGCCGAGGGACTAGCGGGAGCTACGAGCAGTACTTC.

This chain uses TRBV5-4 with TRBJ2-5; 11 bases map to TRBD2. Germline CDR1 and CDR2: SGHNT and YYREEE (reference sequence). The CDR3 loop spans 16 amino acids. V shed 3 bases and J 0 bases; nucleotides not matched to a gene: 4. CDR3 protein: CASSSGTSGHQETQYF. The CDR3 DNA sequence: TGTGCCAGCAGCTCCGGGACTAGCGGACACCAAGAGACCCAGTACTTC.

The rearrangement links TRBV5-1 to TRBJ2-7, with 12 bases matching TRBD2. Germline values: CDR1 SGHRS, CDR2 YFSETQ. V lost 1 base and J lost 6; bases outside the gene matches: 5. The CDR3 contains 15 residues. In nucleotides, the CDR3 is TGCGCCAGCAGCTTGCCGACTAGCGGGAGACCCGAGCAGTACTTC. Amino acids: CASSLPTSGRPEQYF.

This clone was found once. This sequence joins TRBV27 and TRBJ2-3, with TRBD2 matching 10 bases. CDR3 size: 15 residues. The V gene end was trimmed by 10 bases and the J gene end by 2 bases; junction bases not matched to a gene: 9. Germline values: CDR1 MNHEY, CDR2 SMNVEV (reference sequence). The chain's CDR3 is CAIKRTSGTTDTQYF. The CDR3 coding sequence is TGTGCCATCAAAAGGACTAGCGGAACCACAGATACGCAGTATTTT.

This clone was counted once. V usage is TRBV5-1 and J usage is TRBJ2-2; maybe TRBD1 (6 bases). CDR1 is SGHRS and CDR2 is YFSETQ in the germline V gene. V dropped 0 bases and J dropped 1 base, with 13 bases sitting between them. This CDR3 region has 17 residues. CDR3: CASSLEKGTRNTGELFF. In nucleotides, the CDR3 is TGCGCCAGCAGCTTGGAGAAGGGGACAAGGAACACCGGGGAGCTGTTTTTT.

CDR3 sequence: CASSLGTTGETQYF. The CDR3 nucleotides read TGCGCCAGCAGCTTAGGAACAACCGGGGAGACCCAGTACTTC. The gene calls are TRBV5-1 and TRBJ2-5, with no clear D. V lost 2 bases, J lost 5 bases, and 13 bases lay in between. The CDR3 loop spans 14 amino acids. Germline V lookup: CDR1 SGHRS, CDR2 YFSETQ.